This T cell receptor (beta chain) was identified in a study of T-cell memory formation after mild COVID-19. On the study more broadly: There were largely donor-specific TCR clusters.

This clonotype was observed at least ten times. Its antigen is undetermined. Study-wide results and caveats: Clones shrinking between day 15 and 85 showed a balanced CD4/CD8 split, and those that grew later tilted toward CD4+.

Germline CDR1 is SQVTM and CDR2 is ANQGSEA. There are 16 residues in the CDR3. After removal of 5 bases from V and 4 bases from J, the junction contained 11 bases not matched to a gene. Via MiXCR, TCRdb re-called the 5' RACE reads, giving one row per CDR3 protein. This table holds 25,000 to 30,000 distinct CDR3 sequences, roughly 16% found once. The clonotype originates from an adult who had mild COVID-19 (a few samples of this study predate the infection). Cell type and time point are not known. The chain is built from TRBV29-1 and TRBJ2-1; 10 bases are shared with TRBD2. Sequenced sample: PBMCs or a T cell subset sorted from them (not recorded which). Written as DNA, the CDR3 is TGCAGCGTTTTAGCCCGGGGACTAGCGTTTTACAATGAGCAGTTCTTC. Protein sequence: CSVLARGLAFYNEQFF.